The 25 T cell receptor beta chains below were found in one sample sequenced in a study of post-analysis software for immune sequencing data (dated by TCRdb to about 2015). What the study reported, not specific to this receptor: Patients showed significantly higher frequencies than controls for five TRBV segments, among them TRBV5-6, TRBV5-1 and TRBV20-1.

Library prep was done by PCR. Sequenced on an Illumina HiSeq 2500. To reduce PCR and sequencing biases, unique molecular identifiers were built into the TCR beta cDNA libraries. The public reads were quality trimmed at Q25 with fastp and then assembled into clones with MiXCR by TCRdb, keeping productive beta chains. Rows are unified per CDR3 protein, each entry keeping the most common DNA and genes. This sample is represented by 400,000 to 500,000 distinct CDR3 sequences; 30% to 45% of them were singletons. In total, the top ten clones hold around 8% of the sample. Their antigens remain unidentified. Sequenced material: blood. Every receptor here comes from a girl aged 2 to 9 with multiple sclerosis.

This chain joins TRBV4-1 and TRBJ1-6; D is possibly TRBD1 (6 bases). The V end lost 3 bases, the J end lost 5 bases, and 17 bases lay between the germline ends. The CDR3 spans 17 residues. Germline V gene lookup returns CDR1 MGHRA and CDR2 YSYEKL. CDR3 coding DNA: TGCGCCAGCAGCCAGGGTAGACAGGCGACAGATAATTCACCCCTCCACTTT. Encoded protein: CASSQGRQATDNSPLHF.

The chain links TRBV5-1 to TRBJ1-5, with a weak D call TRBD1 (5 bases). Trimming took 5 bases from V and 9 from J, leaving 18 bases between them. The CDR3 runs to 14 residues. Germline CDR1 reads SGHRS; CDR2 reads YFSETQ. The CDR3 here is CASRVDTTVWPQHF. CDR3 coding DNA: TGCGCCAGCAGGGTGGACACGACGGTGTGGCCCCAGCATTTT.

This clonotype has more than one count but fewer than ten. The rearrangement links TRBV12-3 or TRBV12-4 to TRBJ2-1, with TRBD2 as a possible D gene (6 bases). The CDR3 totals 17 residues. V was clipped by 8 bases and J by 7 bases, with 27 bases between them. The CDR3 region is CASGGPGLRILLNEQFF. CDR3 in DNA: TGTGCCAGCGGTGGTCCGGGACTGAGGATATTGCTTAATGAGCAGTTCTTC.

The chain is built from TRBV5-1 and TRBJ2-7; TRBD2 agrees at 9 bases. J lost 2 bases, V lost 4 bases, and 7 bases had no gene match. Germline values: CDR1 SGHRS, CDR2 YFSETQ. This CDR3 comprises 15 residues. CDR3 nucleotide sequence: TGCGCCAGCAGCGCGGGGGGGATCCTTACCTACGAGCAGTACTTC. Translation: CASSAGGILTYEQYF.

The chain is built from TRBV12-3 or TRBV12-4 and TRBJ1-1, with D tentatively TRBD1 (6 bases). This CDR3 is built from 14 residues. Trimming shortened V by 2 bases and J by 4 bases, and 11 bases separated the two germline ends. The CDR3 reads CASSLSRGATEAFF. CDR3 sequence (DNA): TGTGCCAGCAGTTTAAGCCGGGGGGCCACTGAAGCTTTCTTT.

On this clonotype: At one boundary the junction diverges from the germline segment, which might be a read error. The J gene is TRBJ2-5, the V gene TRBV7-3; 11 nucleotides match TRBD2. The CDR3 covers 16 residues. Looked up from germline, CDR1 is SGHTA and CDR2 is FQGTGA. Here the CDR3 reads CTSSVGTSGPVDEQYF. In DNA form, the CDR3 reads TGTACCAGCAGCGTAGGGACTAGCGGCCCCGTCGATGAGCAGTACTTC.

This clonotype was found a few times. J is TRBJ2-3 and V is TRBV7-3, with TRBD2 matching over 7 bases. The CDR3 runs 14 residues. J gave up 0 bases and V 5 bases, and 2 bases lay outside the gene matches. Looked up from germline, CDR1 is SGHTA and CDR2 is FQGTGA. CDR3 sequence: CASSVSGSTDTQYF. CDR3 coding DNA: TGTGCCAGCAGCGTTAGCGGGAGCACAGATACGCAGTATTTT. The full variable domain, rest sourced from reference TRBV7-3 and TRBJ2-3, is GAGVSQTPSNKVTEKGKYVELRCDPISGHTALYWYRQSLGQGPEFLIYFQGTGAADDSGLPNDRFFAVRPEGSVSTLKIQRTERGDSAVYLCASSVSGSTDTQYFGPGTRLTVL.

The chain combines TRBV11-2 with TRBJ1-1; D is possibly TRBD1 (6 bases). CDR3 length: 13 amino acids. Germline CDR1 reads SGHAT; CDR2 reads FQNNGV. The V gene lost 1 base and the J gene lost 6 bases, with 9 bases spanning the gap. The CDR3 loop is CASSLGGGPEAFF. CDR3 DNA: TGTGCCAGCAGCTTAGGGGGGGGGCCTGAAGCTTTCTTT.

The CDR3 coding sequence is TGCGCCAGCAGCCCGCGGGGTTACTTACCCTTCCATGAGCAGTTCTTC. It yields the protein CASSPRGYLPFHEQFF. The chain uses TRBV4-3 and TRBJ2-1, with D possibly TRBD2 on 6 matching bases. Germline CDR1 reads LGHNA; CDR2 reads YSLEER. The CDR3 is 16 amino acids. Trimming removed 4 bases at V and 8 bases at J, with 21 bases between.

The gene calls are TRBV12-3 or TRBV12-4 and TRBJ2-4; 11 nucleotides agree with TRBD1. This CDR3 spans 13 amino acids. V lost 6 bases and J lost 8; bases outside the gene matches: 3. This CDR3 is CASRWTGGDIQYF. The CDR3 coding sequence is TGTGCCAGCAGGTGGACAGGGGGCGACATTCAGTACTTC.

This clonotype was observed a few times. V is TRBV10-3 and J is TRBJ1-2; unclear D gene. Germline V gene lookup returns CDR1 ENHRY and CDR2 SYGVKD. The CDR3 loop spans 15 amino acids. V lost 6 bases and J lost 7, with 21 bases in between. CDR3 sequence: CAISPRWWEDSGYTF. The CDR3 DNA is TGTGCCATCAGCCCTAGGTGGTGGGAAGATTCTGGCTACACCTTC.

A few counts support this clonotype. The chain carries TRBV20-1 and TRBJ2-7, with TRBD2 matching 10 bases. The junction had 15 bases not matched to a gene; V was cut back by 1 base and J by 6 bases. Germline assignment: CDR1 DFQATT and CDR2 SNEGSKA (reference sequence). The CDR3 consists of 17 residues. CDR3 in DNA: TGCAGTGCTAGAGGGGCTAGCGGGAGCCCCCGTTATTCCGAGCAGTACTTC. It translates to CSARGASGSPRYSEQYF.

The chain is built from TRBV7-2 and TRBJ1-2; the match to TRBD1 covers 9 bases. The CDR3 consists of 15 residues. With 4 bases clipped from V and 8 bases from J, the junction kept 11 bases outside the gene matches. CDR1 is SGHTA, CDR2 FQGNSA, per germline. The chain's CDR3 is CASSSLGQGLKGYTF. For the CDR3, the DNA is TGTGCCAGCAGCTCCTTGGGACAGGGTCTAAAGGGCTACACCTTC. Using reference TRBV7-2 and TRBJ1-2 for the parts outside the CDR3, the full variable domain is GAGVSQSPSNKVTEKGKDVELRCDPISGHTALYWYRQSLGQGLEFLIYFQGNSAPDKSGLPSDRFSAERTGGSVSTLTIQRTQQEDSAVYLCASSSLGQGLKGYTFGSGTRLTVV.

The rearrangement uses TRBV6-5 and TRBJ1-2; the match to TRBD1 covers 9 bases. The CDR3 is 18 amino acids. The germline gives CDR1 MNHEY, CDR2 SVGAGI. The trim removed 0 bases at V and 8 bases at J, leaving 16 bases unmatched. The CDR3 coding sequence is TGTGCCAGCAGTTACTCGATAGATCCTGGGACAGGGTTAGAAGGCTACACCTTC. Translated, it gives CASSYSIDPGTGLEGYTF.

This clonotype appeared a single time. This chain links TRBV12-3 or TRBV12-4 with TRBJ1-5; D not certain. Trimming pared 4 bases from V and 4 bases from J, leaving 8 bases between. There are 13 residues in the CDR3. The CDR3 DNA sequence: TGTGCCAGCAGTTCCACAGAGAATCAGCCCCAGCATTTT. Translation gives CASSSTENQPQHF.

The chain couples TRBV5-1 to TRBJ2-7; D possibly uses TRBD1 or TRBD2 (5 bases each). Germline V gene sequence: CDR1 SGHRS, CDR2 YFSETQ. Trimming cost V 0 bases and J 3 bases, with 13 bases left between them. CDR3 size: 15 residues. Written as DNA, the CDR3 is TGCGCCAGCAGCTTGGCCGGGGCATCGGGCTACGAGCAGTACTTC. It codes for CASSLAGASGYEQYF.

The chain recombines TRBV6-2 or TRBV6-3 with TRBJ2-5, with TRBD1 matching 11 bases. The J call is in doubt because the DNA end fits TRBJ2-7 better. The CDR3 extends over 14 amino acids. Per the germline V gene, CDR1 is MNHEY and CDR2 is SVGEGT. The CDR3 nucleotides are TGTGCCACCGACGGGGGACAGGGGGTTGACGAGCAGTACTTC. This translates into CATDGGQGVDEQYF.

This clonotype was counted between two and nine times. The rearrangement uses TRBV4-2 and TRBJ1-4, with D unclear. Germline loops: CDR1 LGHNA, CDR2 YNFKEQ. The CDR3 has 15 amino acids. Trimming removed 0 bases from V and 4 bases from J, with 9 bases in between. The CDR3 DNA follows: TGTGCCAGCAGCCAAGAACTGAGAGATAATGAAAAACTGTTTTTT. Its protein product is CASSQELRDNEKLFF.

This clonotype was seen a few times. This chain connects TRBV9 to TRBJ1-2; 9 positions match TRBD1. The CDR3 has 15 amino acids. V shed 4 bases and J 2 bases; nucleotides not matched to a gene: 6. Per germline, CDR1 SGDLS and CDR2 YYNGEE. In nucleotides, the CDR3 is TGTGCCAGCAGCCCTAGACAGGGGGAAAACTATGGCTACACCTTC. It encodes CASSPRQGENYGYTF.

V gene TRBV7-8 combines with J gene TRBJ2-3; the match to TRBD1 covers 7 bases. CDR3 length: 15 residues. Germline CDR1 is SGHVS and CDR2 is FQNEAQ. With V trimmed by 3 bases and J by 4 bases, 7 bases remained unmatched. The CDR3 reads CASSFRDRGADTQYF. CDR3 coding DNA: TGTGCCAGCAGCTTCCGGGACAGAGGGGCAGATACGCAGTATTTT.

The V and J genes are TRBV19 and TRBJ2-5; 12 bases fit TRBD2. With V trimmed by 6 bases and J by 5 bases, 10 bases remained unmatched. Germline V CDR1 and CDR2: LNHDA, SQIVND (reference sequence). The CDR3 loop spans 16 amino acids. The DNA of the CDR3 is TGTGCCAGTAGCGGGACTAGCGGGCTTGAGGGGGAGACCCAGTACTTC. Protein: CASSGTSGLEGETQYF.

This clonotype was detected a few times. The chain carries TRBV12-3 or TRBV12-4 and TRBJ2-7; TRBD1 agrees at 7 bases. The CDR3 contains 16 residues. Unmatched junction bases numbered 12, after V lost 4 bases and J lost 3 bases. The CDR3 loop is CASSSATDRVVYEQYF. The CDR3 DNA reads TGTGCCAGCAGTTCGGCAACCGACAGGGTCGTCTACGAGCAGTACTTC.

V and J are TRBV7-3 and TRBJ2-6; tentatively, D is TRBD1 (6 bases). V shed 0 bases and J shed 0 bases, with 9 bases lying between them. CDR3 length equals 17 residues. The germline V gene encodes CDR1 SGHTA and CDR2 FQGTGA. For the CDR3, the DNA is TGTGCCAGCAGCTTAACAGGACAGCACTCTGGGGCCAACGTCCTGACTTTC. Amino acid sequence: CASSLTGQHSGANVLTF.

In its sample, this clonotype was seen a few times. The chain combines TRBV28 with TRBJ2-3; 9 bases are shared with TRBD2. CDR3 length: 14 residues. The germline CDR1 and CDR2 sequences are MDHEN and SYDVKM. After removal of 6 bases from V and 4 bases from J, the junction contained 5 bases not matched to a gene. The CDR3 DNA sequence: TGTGCCAGCAGCCTAGCGGGGACTCCAGATACGCAGTATTTT. Encoded protein: CASSLAGTPDTQYF.

The chain employs TRBV3-1 and TRBJ1-2; a weak D match, TRBD1 (5 bases). Trimming pared 3 bases from V and 8 bases from J, leaving 19 bases between. The CDR3 covers 15 residues. Germline V gives CDR1 LGHDT, CDR2 YNNKEL (reference sequence). The CDR3 sequence: CASSQAGTPAIGYTF. The DNA for the CDR3 is TGTGCCAGCAGCCAGGCGGGGACTCCGGCAATAGGCTACACCTTC.